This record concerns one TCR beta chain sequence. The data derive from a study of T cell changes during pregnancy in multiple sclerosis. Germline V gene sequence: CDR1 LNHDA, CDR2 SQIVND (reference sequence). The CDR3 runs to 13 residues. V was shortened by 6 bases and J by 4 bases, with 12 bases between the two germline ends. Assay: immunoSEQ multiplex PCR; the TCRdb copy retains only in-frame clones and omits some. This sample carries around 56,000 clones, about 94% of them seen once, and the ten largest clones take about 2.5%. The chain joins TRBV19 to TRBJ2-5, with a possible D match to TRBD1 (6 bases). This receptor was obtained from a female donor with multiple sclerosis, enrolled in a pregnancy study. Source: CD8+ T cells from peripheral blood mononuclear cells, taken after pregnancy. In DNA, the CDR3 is TGTGCCAGTAGACAGGGTTGGGGAGAGACCCAGTACTTC. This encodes CASRQGWGETQYF. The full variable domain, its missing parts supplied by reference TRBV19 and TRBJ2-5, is DGGITQSPKYLFRKEGQNVTLSCEQNLNHDAMYWYRQDPGQGLRLIYYSQIVNDFQKGDIAEGYSVSREKKESFPLTVTSAQKNPTAFYLCASRQGWGETQYFGPGTRLLVL.